Here is one T cell receptor (beta chain) with its context. The target antigen is unknown. One entry per CDR3 protein, called by TCRdb with MiXCR from the multiplex PCR reads. Of about 300,000 distinct CDR3 sequences listed, over 25% are singletons. The source of the sample is a study of breast tumors, draining lymph nodes, adjacent tissues. Broader study findings: The data were judged consistent with most tumor T cells coming from lymph node and expanding in tumor. Tumor T cell lymph node origin was a supported hypothesis, not proven.

V was pared by 8 bases and J by 4 bases, with 10 bases of the junction left unmatched. Germline assignment: CDR1 GTSNPN and CDR2 SVGIG (reference sequence). The length of the CDR3 is 14 residues. Samples came from axillary lymph nodes draining the breast cancer. This receptor was taken from a female donor with breast cancer. Some clones in this sample may be carry-over from other donors' samples. Sample: axillary lymph node tissue. The V and J genes are TRBV30 and TRBJ2-3; TRBD1 aligns across 9 bases. CDR3 region: CAAPPGQGSDTQYF. For the CDR3, the DNA is TGTGCCGCCCCACCGGGACAGGGATCAGATACGCAGTATTTT.